Below are 26 T cell receptor beta chains sequenced from a single sample in a study of T-cell reconstitution after alpha-beta-depleted transplantation in children. Library preparation (for TCRbeta) was performed with unique molecular identifiers. TCRdb ran MiXCR on the PCR reads and lists one entry per CDR3 protein. The repertoire includes fewer than 250,000 distinct CDR3 sequences, 17% of them detected once, and about 41% sits in the top ten. The input for sequencing was PBMCs, mostly from graft donor cells, taken 360 days after TCRalphabeta/CD19-depleted stem cell transplant. The receptors shown here come from a male patient between 2 and 9 years old who had a stem cell transplant for acute lymphoblastic leukemia, so the T cells may come from the graft donor.

The rearrangement joins TRBV20-1 to TRBJ2-7; a possible D gene is TRBD1 (5 bases). This CDR3 comprises 12 residues. Germline V lookup: CDR1 DFQATT, CDR2 SNEGSKA (reference sequence). V lost 6 bases to trimming and J lost 1 base, with 10 bases between them. The DNA for the CDR3 is TGCAGTGCCCAGGACACTTCCTACGAGCAGTACTTC. Residues: CSAQDTSYEQYF.

The chain employs TRBV3-1 and TRBJ1-1, with D uncertain. Germline V gene data show CDR1 as LGHDT and CDR2 as YNNKEL (reference sequence). V was pared by 1 base and J by 5 bases, with 5 bases between. The CDR3 has 12 amino acids. The CDR3 region has the DNA TGTGCCAGCAGCCAAGGGGCTACTGAAGCTTTCTTT. This gives the protein CASSQGATEAFF.

The V gene is TRBV10-3, the J gene TRBJ1-1, with D unresolved. V was clipped by 6 bases and J by 0 bases, with 8 bases between them. The CDR3 consists of 13 residues. Germline V gene sequence: CDR1 ENHRY, CDR2 SYGVKD. CDR3 amino acids: CAIRADLNTEAFF. CDR3 in DNA: TGTGCCATCAGGGCCGACTTGAACACTGAAGCTTTCTTT.

This clonotype came up a few times. V gene TRBV29-1 combines with J gene TRBJ2-2; TRBD1 matches 8 bases. The CDR3 extends over 14 amino acids. Per the germline V gene, CDR1 is SQVTM and CDR2 is ANQGSEA. Trimming removed 6 bases from V and 6 bases from J; junction bases left unmatched: 9. The CDR3 DNA reads as TGCAGCGTCCTAGGACAGGGTTTTTCCGGGGAGCTGTTTTTT. Its protein is CSVLGQGFSGELFF.

The chain employs TRBV5-1 and TRBJ1-3, with D unresolved. CDR3 length: 15 amino acids. CDR1 is SGHRS, CDR2 YFSETQ, per germline. The ends were cut back, 1 base at V and 0 bases at J, with 8 bases in the middle. The CDR3 spells CASSLSRDSGNTIYF. Here the CDR3 DNA reads TGCGCCAGCAGCTTGTCTCGGGACTCTGGAAACACCATATATTTT.

This clonotype was counted between two and nine times. The CDR3 nucleotides read TGTGCCAGCAGTTCTGGACAGGCTCTGCGGCAGTTCTTC. Protein: CASSSGQALRQFF. The chain recombines TRBV12-3 or TRBV12-4 with TRBJ2-1; TRBD1 matches at 7 bases. This CDR3 is 13 amino acids long. After removal of 4 bases from V and 12 bases from J, the junction contained 9 bases not matched to a gene.

This clonotype was counted at least ten times. CDR3 DNA: TGTGCCAGCAGACCGGGACCTGGGGCACCCCTCCACTTT. Translation gives CASRPGPGAPLHF. This rearrangement joins TRBV27 to TRBJ1-6; D perhaps matches TRBD1 (5 bases). CDR1 and CDR2 (germline): MNHEY, SMNVEV (reference sequence). Trimming removed 6 bases at V and 11 bases at J, with 14 bases between. CDR3 size: 13 residues.

This clonotype was counted only a few times. V gene TRBV10-3 combines with J gene TRBJ2-7, with D possibly TRBD2 on 5 matching bases. This CDR3 has 16 amino acids. The V gene lost 0 bases and the J gene lost 3 bases, with 15 bases spanning the gap. Germline-derived CDR1 and CDR2 are ENHRY and SYGVKD. The chain's CDR3 is CAISESEGLENYEQYF. The CDR3 DNA follows: TGTGCCATCAGTGAGTCAGAAGGACTCGAGAACTACGAGCAGTACTTC.

A few counts support this clonotype. This chain connects TRBV6-2 or TRBV6-3 to TRBJ2-1, with 9 bases that match TRBD2. Germline CDR1 is MNHEY and CDR2 is SVGEGT. CDR3 length equals 15 residues. Trimming at V came to 6 bases and at J to 4 bases, leaving 7 bases not matched to a gene. CDR3 DNA: TGTGCCAGCAGCTCCTCGGGACTAGCTTACAATGAGCAGTTCTTC. This sequence encodes CASSSSGLAYNEQFF.

This clonotype was counted once. V usage is TRBV18 and J usage is TRBJ2-1; D might be TRBD1 or TRBD2, each matching 6 bases. V shed 5 bases and J shed 7 bases, with 18 bases lying between them. This CDR3 contains 15 residues. Germline V gene lookup returns CDR1 KGHSH and CDR2 LQKENI. The CDR3 sequence is CASSSQGVRGNEQFF. CDR3 DNA: TGTGCCAGCTCATCACAGGGCGTGCGGGGTAATGAGCAGTTCTTC.

V and J are TRBV5-1 and TRBJ2-3, with 10 nucleotides matching TRBD2. Germline V gene sequence: CDR1 SGHRS, CDR2 YFSETQ. V lost 4 bases and J lost 0; bases outside the gene matches: 2. This CDR3 is built from 15 residues. The CDR3 spells CASSRTSGSTDTQYF. The CDR3 nucleotides read TGCGCCAGCAGCCGGACTAGCGGAAGCACAGATACGCAGTATTTT.

V and J are TRBV18 and TRBJ1-1, with a possible D match to TRBD1 (6 bases). The CDR3 has 15 residues. V lost 2 bases, J lost 5 bases, and 15 bases lay in between. Germline V gene data show CDR1 as KGHSH and CDR2 as LQKENI. CDR3 region: CASSPIEGEGTEAFF. In nucleotides, the CDR3 is TGTGCCAGCTCACCAATAGAGGGGGAAGGGACTGAAGCTTTCTTT.

Ten or more counts support this clonotype. V gene TRBV7-9 combines with J gene TRBJ2-4, with 10 positions matching TRBD1. V lost 5 bases, J lost 1 base, and 8 bases stayed unmatched. The germline CDR1 and CDR2 sequences are SEHNR and FQNEAQ (reference sequence). This CDR3 comprises 17 residues. The CDR3 coding sequence is TGTGCCAGCAGCCCCCGGACAGGGGGAGAGGCCAAAAACATTCAGTACTTC. Amino acid sequence: CASSPRTGGEAKNIQYF.

This clonotype has ten or more counts. V gene TRBV10-3 combines with J gene TRBJ2-2; D may be TRBD1 (5 bases). This CDR3 has 15 residues. Trimming took off 3 bases at V and 3 bases at J, with 11 bases between the two ends. Germline loops: CDR1 ENHRY, CDR2 SYGVKD. For the CDR3, the DNA is TGTGCCATCAGTGATCCCGACAGATACACCGGGGAGCTGTTTTTT. It codes for CAISDPDRYTGELFF.

This chain uses TRBV20-1 with TRBJ1-1; possible D gene TRBD1, 6 bases. The V gene's germline CDR1 is DFQATT and CDR2 SNEGSKA (reference sequence). The CDR3 covers 14 residues. Deletions cut 1 base from V and 2 bases from J, with 11 bases between. CDR3 in DNA: TGCAGTGCTAGAGGACAGGTTATCAACACTGAAGCTTTCTTT. This sequence encodes CSARGQVINTEAFF.

The rearrangement links TRBV29-1 to TRBJ1-1; 7 bases are a match to TRBD1. Germline values: CDR1 SQVTM, CDR2 ANQGSEA. Trimming took 3 bases from V and 6 from J; bases not matched to a gene: 10. CDR3 length: 14 amino acids. The CDR3 sequence is CSVERQGGVAEAFF. Written as DNA, the CDR3 is TGCAGCGTTGAGAGACAGGGCGGAGTAGCTGAAGCTTTCTTT. Together with reference TRBV29-1 and TRBJ1-1, the CDR3 gives the full variable domain: SAVISQKPSRDICQRGTSLTIQCQVDSQVTMMFWYRQQPGQSLTLIATANQGSEATYESGFVIDKFPISRPNLTFSTLTVSNMSPEDSSIYLCSVERQGGVAEAFFGQGTRLTVV.

This sequence joins TRBV3-1 and TRBJ2-1; D perhaps matches TRBD2 (5 bases). CDR3 length: 14 residues. Trimming left V 1 base short and J 7 bases short, with 11 bases between. Germline CDR1 is LGHDT and CDR2 is YNNKEL (reference sequence). The CDR3 loop reads CASSQVTERNEQFF. The CDR3 DNA reads as TGTGCCAGCAGCCAAGTCACAGAGCGGAATGAGCAGTTCTTC.

There are a few counts of this clonotype. This chain joins TRBV4-3 and TRBJ2-6; TRBD1 might be the D (6 bases). CDR1 and CDR2 from the germline V gene are LGHNA and YSLEER. V was clipped by 5 bases and J by 0 bases, with 20 bases between them. The CDR3 loop spans 19 amino acids. The chain's CDR3 is CASSNEGQPKSSGANVLTF. CDR3 coding DNA: TGCGCCAGCAGCAATGAAGGACAGCCGAAGAGCTCTGGGGCCAACGTCCTGACTTTC.

The genes are TRBV12-3 or TRBV12-4 and TRBJ2-4; D is ambiguous. V lost 3 bases and J 9 bases, leaving 12 bases between the germline ends. The CDR3 spans 13 residues. CDR3 residues: CASSFRGVSIQYF. In DNA form, the CDR3 reads TGTGCCAGCAGTTTTAGAGGCGTCTCCATTCAGTACTTC.

In this sample, this clonotype turned up a few times. The J gene is TRBJ2-1, the V gene TRBV6-2 or TRBV6-3, with D hard to call. From germline, CDR1 is MNHEY and CDR2 SVGEGT. This CDR3 has 13 residues. V lost 6 bases and J 10 bases, leaving 16 bases between the germline ends. CDR3 residues: CASRPRSRWEQFF. CDR3 nucleotides: TGTGCCAGCAGACCCCGGAGCCGTTGGGAGCAGTTCTTC.

The chain uses TRBV11-3 and TRBJ1-6; D is perhaps TRBD1 (5 bases). V lost 1 base, J lost 7 bases, and 14 bases lay in between. CDR1 and CDR2 (germline): SGHNT, YENEEA. The CDR3 runs to 16 residues. The CDR3: CASSLGGLQGNSPLHF. The DNA of the CDR3 is TGTGCCAGCAGCTTAGGAGGCCTCCAGGGCAATTCACCCCTCCACTTT. Full variable domain (outside the CDR3, taken from reference TRBV11-3 and TRBJ1-6): EAGVVQSPRYKIIEKKQPVAFWCNPISGHNTLYWYLQNLGQGPELLIRYENEEAVDDSQLPKDRFSAERLKGVDSTLKIQPAELGDSAVYLCASSLGGLQGNSPLHFGNGTRLTVT.

Comment on this clonotype: The junction departs from germline at one end; a sequencing error may be responsible. The chain joins TRBV10-3 to TRBJ2-6; D is unclear. Germline values: CDR1 ENHRY, CDR2 SYGVKD. This CDR3 spans 12 amino acids. The CDR3 is CAAWSGANVLTF. CDR3 DNA sequence: TGCGCGGCTTGGTCTGGGGCCAACGTCCTGACTTTC.

This chain joins TRBV28 and TRBJ1-2; no reliable D call. CDR1 is MDHEN and CDR2 is SYDVKM in the germline V gene. Trimming cost V 7 bases and J 0 bases, with 12 bases left between them. The length of the CDR3 is 14 residues. The CDR3 reads CASIQDSPNYGYTF. The CDR3 DNA reads TGTGCCAGCATTCAGGATTCACCTAACTATGGCTACACCTTC.

This clonotype has more than one count but fewer than ten. In nucleotides, the CDR3 is TGTGCCACCAGTGACCCTCGACAGTTCTACAATGAGCAGTTCTTC. Translation: CATSDPRQFYNEQFF. The J gene is TRBJ2-1, the V gene TRBV24-1, with TRBD1 as a possible D gene (5 bases). This CDR3 comprises 15 residues. The germline V and J ends were trimmed by 4 bases and 3 bases, with 12 bases remaining between them. The germline CDR1 and CDR2 sequences are KGHDR and SFDVKD.

This clonotype came up once. The V gene is TRBV21-1, the J gene TRBJ2-3; the table's D gene call, TRBD2, was not cross checked with the DNA. TRBV21-1 is designated a pseudogene. The CDR3 runs 18 residues. The CDR3 loop reads CASSACLVQPTCTDTQYF. The DNA for the CDR3 is TGTGCCAGCAGCGCCTGCCTAGTACAGCCGACTTGCACAGATACGCAGTATTTT.

The gene calls are TRBV7-2 and TRBJ1-6; 10 bases are a match to TRBD1. CDR1 and CDR2 from the germline V gene are SGHTA and FQGNSA. The CDR3 has 17 residues. V lost 1 base, J lost 7 bases, and 7 bases stayed unmatched. CDR3 in amino acids: CASSLGMTGGGNSPLHF. The DNA of the CDR3 is TGTGCCAGCAGCTTAGGGATGACAGGGGGCGGGAATTCACCCCTCCACTTT.